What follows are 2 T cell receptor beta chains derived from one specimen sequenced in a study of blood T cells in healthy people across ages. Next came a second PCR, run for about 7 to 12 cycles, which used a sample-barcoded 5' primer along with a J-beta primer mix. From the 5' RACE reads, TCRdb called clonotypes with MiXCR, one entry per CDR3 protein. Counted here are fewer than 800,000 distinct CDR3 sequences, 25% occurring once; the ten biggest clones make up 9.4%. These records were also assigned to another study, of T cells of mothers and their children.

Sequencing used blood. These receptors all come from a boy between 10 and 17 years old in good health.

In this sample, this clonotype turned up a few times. This CDR3 reads CASSLFGVAGEETQYF. As DNA, the CDR3 is TGCGCCAGCAGCTTGTTTGGAGTAGCGGGAGAAGAGACCCAGTACTTC. The genes are TRBV5-1 and TRBJ2-5; TRBD2 matches at 9 bases. This CDR3 is 16 amino acids long. Germline assignment: CDR1 SGHRS and CDR2 YFSETQ. With V trimmed by 1 base and J by 3 bases, 7 bases remained unmatched.

This chain's CDR3 is CASSEFGTPKGYTF. CDR3 in DNA: TGTGCCAGCAGTGAATTCGGGACACCGAAGGGCTACACCTTC. J is TRBJ1-2 and V is TRBV6-1, with D possibly TRBD1 on 6 matching bases. Trimming removed 2 bases at V and 8 bases at J, with 15 bases between. The CDR3 has 14 amino acids. Germline V gene lookup returns CDR1 MNHNS and CDR2 SASEGT.